This T cell receptor beta chain stems from a study of blood T cells in healthy people across ages. V lost 6 bases to trimming and J lost 1 base; unmatched junction nucleotides: 5. Looked up from germline, CDR1 is SNHLY and CDR2 is FYNNEI. The CDR3 covers 14 residues. Approximately 9.6 milliliters of peripheral blood were drawn from each donor into EDTA-treated tubes. The use of a sample-barcoded 5' primer and a J-beta primer mix characterized a second PCR of roughly 6 to 11 cycles. The authors tagged each cDNA molecule using a template-switch adaptor with 12 random nucleotides. TCRdb used MiXCR to reprocess the 5' RACE reads, holding one entry per CDR3 protein. The sample yields fewer than 750,000 distinct CDR3 sequences, around 48% seen once.

The rearrangement links TRBV2 to TRBJ2-5; 7 bases are shared with TRBD1. The specimen was blood. The clonotype comes from an elderly man in good health. The CDR3 DNA reads as TGTGCCAGCAGAGGGGACAGATCCCAAGAGACCCAGTACTTC. This codes for CASRGDRSQETQYF.